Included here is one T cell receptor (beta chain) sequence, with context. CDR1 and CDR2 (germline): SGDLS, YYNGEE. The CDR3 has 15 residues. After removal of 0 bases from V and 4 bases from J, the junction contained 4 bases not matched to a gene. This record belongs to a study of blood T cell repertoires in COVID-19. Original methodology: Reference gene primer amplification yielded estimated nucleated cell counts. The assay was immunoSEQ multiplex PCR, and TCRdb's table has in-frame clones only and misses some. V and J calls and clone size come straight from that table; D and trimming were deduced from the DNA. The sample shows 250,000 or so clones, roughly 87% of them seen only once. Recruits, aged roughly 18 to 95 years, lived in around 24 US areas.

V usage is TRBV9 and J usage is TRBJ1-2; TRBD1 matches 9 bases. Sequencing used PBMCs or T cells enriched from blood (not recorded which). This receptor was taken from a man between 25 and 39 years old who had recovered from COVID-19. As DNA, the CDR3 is TGTGCCAGCAGCGTAGGGGACAGGGAAATCTATGGCTACACCTTC. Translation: CASSVGDREIYGYTF.